Included here is one T cell receptor (beta chain) sequence, with context. The antigen remains unidentified. PCR employed 60 Vbeta and 13 Jbeta primers. Generated by immunoSEQ multiplex PCR, the TCRdb table keeps only in-frame clones and is missing some. The data hold more than 95,000 clones, with about four fifths observed a single time. Trimming removed 5 bases from V and 7 bases from J, with 5 bases in between. The CDR3 is made up of 11 amino acids. Germline CDR1 reads MNHEY; CDR2 reads SVGAGI. The data originate from a study of cytomegalovirus exposure and HLA in healthy donors. Regarding the study as a whole: CMV serostatus was the only recorded immune exposure for donors.

The sequence derives from a woman aged 35 to 49 in good health and CMV-seropositive. The sample comprised PBMCs. This sequence joins TRBV6-5 and TRBJ2-2; TRBD2 is a possible D gene (5 bases). The CDR3 sequence: CASSAGGELFF. Written as DNA, the CDR3 is TGTGCCAGCAGTGCGGGCGGGGAGCTGTTTTTT.